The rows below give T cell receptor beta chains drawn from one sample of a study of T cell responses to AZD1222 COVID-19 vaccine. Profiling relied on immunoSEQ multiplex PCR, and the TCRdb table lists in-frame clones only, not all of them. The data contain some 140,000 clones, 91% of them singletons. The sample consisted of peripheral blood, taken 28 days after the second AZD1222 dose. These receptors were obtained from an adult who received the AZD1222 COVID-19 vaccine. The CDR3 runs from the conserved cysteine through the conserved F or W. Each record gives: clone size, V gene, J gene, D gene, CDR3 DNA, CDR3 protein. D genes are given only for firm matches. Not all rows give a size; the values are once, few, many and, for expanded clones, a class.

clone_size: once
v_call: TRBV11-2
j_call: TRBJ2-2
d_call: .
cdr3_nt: TGTGCCAGCAGCCACAGGGAGAACACCGGGGAGCTGTTTTTT
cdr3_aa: CASSHRENTGELFF

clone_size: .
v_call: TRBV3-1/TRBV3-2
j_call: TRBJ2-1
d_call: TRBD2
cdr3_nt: TGTGCCAGCAGCCCCCTGTTGGCGGGGGGGTTAATGAATGAGCAGTTCTTC
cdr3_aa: CASSPLLAGGLMNEQFF

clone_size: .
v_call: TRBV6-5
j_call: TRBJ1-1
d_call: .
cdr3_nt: TGTGCCAGCAGTCAGAGGAACACTGAAGCTTTCTTT
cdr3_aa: CASSQRNTEAFF

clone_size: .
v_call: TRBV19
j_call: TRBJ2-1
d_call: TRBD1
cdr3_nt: TGTGCCAGTAGTATGGGACAGGGGATCAATGAGCAGTTCTTC
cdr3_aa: CASSMGQGINEQFF

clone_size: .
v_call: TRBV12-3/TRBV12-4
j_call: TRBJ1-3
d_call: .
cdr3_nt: TGTGCCAGCAGCCCATTCTCTGGAAACACCATATATTTT
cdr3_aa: CASSPFSGNTIYF

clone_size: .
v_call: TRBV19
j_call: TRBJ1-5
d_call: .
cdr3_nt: TGTGCCAGTAGTATAGATGCCAGCAATAGCAATCAGCCCCAGCATTTT
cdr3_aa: CASSIDASNSNQPQHF

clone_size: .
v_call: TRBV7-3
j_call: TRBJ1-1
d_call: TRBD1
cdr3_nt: TGTGCCAGCAGCTTGGGACAGACGAACACTGAAGCTTTCTTT
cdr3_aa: CASSLGQTNTEAFF

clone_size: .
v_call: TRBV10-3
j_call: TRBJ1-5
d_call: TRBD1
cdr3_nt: TGTGCCATCAGTGCCTTGGACAGGGGGCGCGGGTTCAATCAGCCCCAGCATTTT
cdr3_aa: CAISALDRGRGFNQPQHF

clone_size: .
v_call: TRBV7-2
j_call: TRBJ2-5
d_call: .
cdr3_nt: TGTGCCAGCAGCCGCGGCCAGCGACAAGAGACCCAGTACTTC
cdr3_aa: CASSRGQRQETQYF

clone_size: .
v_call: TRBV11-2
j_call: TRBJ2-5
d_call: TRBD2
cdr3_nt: TGTGCCAGCAGCTTACTAGCGGGGGGCCATCAAGAGACCCAGTACTTC
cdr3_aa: CASSLLAGGHQETQYF

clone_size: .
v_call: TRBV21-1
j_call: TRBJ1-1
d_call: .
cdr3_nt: TGTGCCAGCAGCAAAGCCCCGGGACAGGGAGTAGAAACTGAAGCTTTCTTT
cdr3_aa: CASSKAPGQGVETEAFF

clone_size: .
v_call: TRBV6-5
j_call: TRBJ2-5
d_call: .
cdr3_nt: TGTGCCAGCAGTTACAATCCGGGGTCGTCGGAGACCCAGTACTTC
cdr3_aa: CASSYNPGSSETQYF

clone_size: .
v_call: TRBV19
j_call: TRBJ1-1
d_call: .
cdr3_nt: TGTGCCAGTAGTCCTACAGGGACTGAAGCTTTCTTT
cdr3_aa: CASSPTGTEAFF

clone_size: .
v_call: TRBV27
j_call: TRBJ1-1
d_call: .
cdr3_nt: TGTGCCAGCAGTCTGCTAGGGCAGGAAGCTTTCTTT
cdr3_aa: CASSLLGQEAFF

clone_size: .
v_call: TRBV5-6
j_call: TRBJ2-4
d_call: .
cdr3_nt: TGTGCCAGCAGCTTGGGCTCTAGGGGGATAAACATTCAGTACTTC
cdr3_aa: CASSLGSRGINIQYF

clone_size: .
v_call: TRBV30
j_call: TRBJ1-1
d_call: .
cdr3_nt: TGTGCCTGGAGGGCAGCGGGGGGAGGGACTGAAGCTTTCTTT
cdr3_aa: CAWRAAGGGTEAFF

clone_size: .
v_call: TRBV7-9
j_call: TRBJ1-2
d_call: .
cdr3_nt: TGTGCCAGCAGCCCCGCCAGGGTAAAAGGCTACACCTTC
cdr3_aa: CASSPARVKGYTF

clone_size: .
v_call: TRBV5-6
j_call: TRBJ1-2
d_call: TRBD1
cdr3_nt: TGTGCCAGCAGCCAAGACAGGGGTTATGGCTACACCTTC
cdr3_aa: CASSQDRGYGYTF

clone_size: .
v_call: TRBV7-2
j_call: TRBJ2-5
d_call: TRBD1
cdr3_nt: TGTGCCAGCAGCTTAGGGTCCGGGACAGGGGGAGAGACCCAGTACTTC
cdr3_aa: CASSLGSGTGGETQYF

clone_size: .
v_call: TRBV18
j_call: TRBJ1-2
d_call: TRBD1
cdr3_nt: TGTGCCAGCTCACCACTCGACAGGGGTCAAAACTATGGCTACACCTTC
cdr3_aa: CASSPLDRGQNYGYTF

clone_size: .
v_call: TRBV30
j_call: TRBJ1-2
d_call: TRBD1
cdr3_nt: TGTGCCTGGAGTGTTTCAGGGGGGGACTATGGCTACACCTTC
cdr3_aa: CAWSVSGGDYGYTF

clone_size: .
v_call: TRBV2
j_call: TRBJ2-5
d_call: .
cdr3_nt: TGTGCCAGCAGTTGGGGCACCCAAGAGACCCAGTACTTC
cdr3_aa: CASSWGTQETQYF

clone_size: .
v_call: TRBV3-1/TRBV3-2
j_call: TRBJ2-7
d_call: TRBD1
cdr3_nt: TGTGCCAGCAGCCAAAACCAGGGGGCTTACGACGAGCAGTACTTC
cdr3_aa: CASSQNQGAYDEQYF

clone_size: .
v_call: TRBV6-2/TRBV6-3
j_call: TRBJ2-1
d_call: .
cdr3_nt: TGTGCCAGCAGCCTTTATAGGAGTAGGAATGAGCAGTTCTTC
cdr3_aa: CASSLYRSRNEQFF

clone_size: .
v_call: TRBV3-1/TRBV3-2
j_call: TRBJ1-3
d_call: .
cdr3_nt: TGTGCCAGCAGCCAAGTGGGTGATGGAAACACCATATATTTT
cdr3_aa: CASSQVGDGNTIYF

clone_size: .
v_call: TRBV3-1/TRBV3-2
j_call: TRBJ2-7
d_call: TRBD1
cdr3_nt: TGTGCCAGCAGCCAAAGGACAGGGGCCACCTACGAGCAGTACTTC
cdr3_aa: CASSQRTGATYEQYF

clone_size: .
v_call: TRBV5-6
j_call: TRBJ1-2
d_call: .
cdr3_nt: TGTGCCAGCAGCTTGGATCCGGGGTCTAACTATGGCTACACCTTC
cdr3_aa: CASSLDPGSNYGYTF

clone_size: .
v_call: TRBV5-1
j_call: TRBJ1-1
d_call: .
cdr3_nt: TGCGCCAGCAGCTTCCTGGGGAGCACTGAAGCTTTCTTT
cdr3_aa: CASSFLGSTEAFF

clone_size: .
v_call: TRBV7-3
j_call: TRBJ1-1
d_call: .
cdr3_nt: TGTGCCAGCAGCTTCTCAGGGTTAGGGGAAGCTTTCTTT
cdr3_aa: CASSFSGLGEAFF

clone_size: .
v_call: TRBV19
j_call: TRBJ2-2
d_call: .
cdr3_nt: TGTGCCAGTAGTTCGCCCGGACAGCGCACCGGGGAGCTGTTTTTT
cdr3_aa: CASSSPGQRTGELFF

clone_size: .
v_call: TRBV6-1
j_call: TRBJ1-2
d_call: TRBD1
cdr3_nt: TGTGCCAGCAGTGAACCGGCCGGGACAGTCTATGGCTACACCTTC
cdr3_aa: CASSEPAGTVYGYTF